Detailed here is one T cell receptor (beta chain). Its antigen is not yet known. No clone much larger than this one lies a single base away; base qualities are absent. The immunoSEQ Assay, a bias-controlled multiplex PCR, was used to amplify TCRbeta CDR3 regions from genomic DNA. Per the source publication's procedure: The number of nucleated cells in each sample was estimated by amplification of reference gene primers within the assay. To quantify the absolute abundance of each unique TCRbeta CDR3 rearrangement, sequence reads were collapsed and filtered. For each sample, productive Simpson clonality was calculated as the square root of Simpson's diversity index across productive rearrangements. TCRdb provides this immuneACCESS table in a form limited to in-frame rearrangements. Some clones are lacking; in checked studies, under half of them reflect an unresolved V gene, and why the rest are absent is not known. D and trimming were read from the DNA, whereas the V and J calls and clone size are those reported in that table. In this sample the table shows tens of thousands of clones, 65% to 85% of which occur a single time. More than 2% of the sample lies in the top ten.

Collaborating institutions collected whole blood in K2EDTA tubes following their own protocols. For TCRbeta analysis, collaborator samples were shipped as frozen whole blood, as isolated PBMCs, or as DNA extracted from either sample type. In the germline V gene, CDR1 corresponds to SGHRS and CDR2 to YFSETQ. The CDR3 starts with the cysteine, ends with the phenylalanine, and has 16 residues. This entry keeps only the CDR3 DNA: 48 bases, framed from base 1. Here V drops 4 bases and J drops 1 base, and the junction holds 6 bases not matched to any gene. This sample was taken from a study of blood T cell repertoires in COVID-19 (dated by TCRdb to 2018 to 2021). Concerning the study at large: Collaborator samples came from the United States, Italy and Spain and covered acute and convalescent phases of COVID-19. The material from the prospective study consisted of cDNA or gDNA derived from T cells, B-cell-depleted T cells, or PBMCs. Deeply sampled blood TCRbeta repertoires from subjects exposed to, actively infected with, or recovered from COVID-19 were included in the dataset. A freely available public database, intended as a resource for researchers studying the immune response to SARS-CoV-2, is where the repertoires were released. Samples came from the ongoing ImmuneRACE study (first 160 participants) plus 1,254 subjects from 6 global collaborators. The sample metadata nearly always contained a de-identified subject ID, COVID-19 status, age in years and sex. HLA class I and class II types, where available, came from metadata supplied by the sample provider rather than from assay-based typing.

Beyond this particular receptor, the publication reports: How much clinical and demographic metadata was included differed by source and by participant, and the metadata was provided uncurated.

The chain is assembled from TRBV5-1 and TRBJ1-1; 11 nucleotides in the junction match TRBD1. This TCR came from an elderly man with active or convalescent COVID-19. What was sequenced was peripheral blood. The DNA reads TGCGCCAGCAGCCCCGGACAGGGGGCTCAGAACACTGAAGCTTTCTTT. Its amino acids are CASSPGQGAQNTEAFF.